This T cell receptor (beta chain) was captured by sequencing in a study of T-cell memory formation after mild COVID-19. In its sample, this clonotype was seen a few times. Its target is unknown. Findings and caveats of the study: Of the contracting clones, CD4+ ones lay mainly in CM and EM, and CD8+ ones in EMRA.

V shed 3 bases and J shed 0 bases, with 8 bases lying between them. Per the germline V gene, CDR1 is SGHRS and CDR2 is YFSETQ. The CDR3 runs 14 residues. After 5'RACE with constant-segment primers, TCR alpha and TCR beta cDNA libraries carrying sample barcodes and UMIs were obtained. Each CDR3 protein is one row after TCRdb ran MiXCR on the 5' RACE reads. The sample lists roughly 610,000 distinct CDR3 sequences; approximately 15% were seen once. The chain carries TRBV5-1 and TRBJ2-3; possibly TRBD2 for D (6 bases). The sample was PBMCs or a T cell subset sorted from them (not recorded which). This receptor was identified in an adult woman who had mild COVID-19 (a few samples of this study predate the infection). Cell type and time point are not known. For the CDR3, the DNA is TGCGCCAGCAGCTACGGGGGAAGCACAGATACGCAGTATTTT. Translation gives CASSYGGSTDTQYF.